Listed below are T cell receptor beta chains from one sample, sequenced in a study of radiotherapy plus CTLA-4 blockade in lung cancer. Method: immunoSEQ multiplex PCR; TCRdb's copy keeps in-frame clones and lacks some. The sample has roughly 57,000 clones, about 80% seen once. Sequenced material: peripheral blood, taken from a patient treated with radiotherapy plus ipilimumab. The receptors were gathered from a human donor with non-small cell lung cancer whose response to radiotherapy plus ipilimumab could not be evaluated. Each CDR3 is given with its conserved first and last residue. The D gene is left open where the match is weak. Size is stated for part of the rows, as once, few or many counts, or as a class when the clone is expanded.

>TRBV5-1|TRBD1|TRBJ1-2|.
CASSFDRGGPYGYTF
TGCGCCAGCAGCTTTGACAGGGGTGGGCCCTATGGCTACACCTTC
>TRBV11-2|TRBD2|TRBJ2-5|.
CASSLGVLAGGGETQYF
TGTGCCAGCAGCTTAGGGGTCCTAGCGGGGGGAGGAGAGACCCAGTACTTC
>TRBV7-2|TRBD2|TRBJ2-1|.
CASSGGTSRYNEQFF
TGTGCCAGCAGCGGGGGGACTAGCCGATACAATGAGCAGTTCTTC
>TRBV19|.|TRBJ2-7|.
CASSTGQNSYEQYF
TGTGCCAGTAGTACCGGACAGAACTCCTACGAGCAGTACTTC
>TRBV5-1|.|TRBJ2-7|.
CASSLDSSSYEQYF
TGCGCCAGCAGCTTGGATAGTAGCTCCTACGAGCAGTACTTC
>TRBV28|.|TRBJ1-3|once
CASSLTGVSGNTIYF
TGTGCCAGCAGTCTCACAGGTGTTTCTGGAAACACCATATATTTT
>TRBV7-2|.|TRBJ2-1|once
CASSLASLNLYNEQFF
TGTGCCAGCAGCTTAGCGAGTCTTAATCTATACAATGAGCAGTTCTTC
>TRBV21-1|.|TRBJ2-4|.
CASSKEWHSWKNIQYF
TGTGCCAGCAGCAAAGAATGGCACAGCTGGAAAAACATTCAGTACTTC
>TRBV7-2|.|TRBJ2-7|.
CASSFTGFFQTYEQYF
TGTGCCAGCAGCTTTACCGGTTTCTTCCAAACCTACGAGCAGTACTTC
>TRBV5-1|.|TRBJ2-5|.
CASSPGAPRETQYF
TGCGCCAGCAGCCCGGGAGCTCCCAGGGAGACCCAGTACTTC
>TRBV4-3|TRBD1|TRBJ2-1|.
CASSIRQGGVNEQFF
TGCGCCAGCAGTATTCGACAGGGTGGGGTCAATGAGCAGTTCTTC
>TRBV10-3|TRBD1|TRBJ2-3|.
CASSGQGTDTQYF
TGTGCCAGCTCTGGACAGGGCACAGATACGCAGTATTTT
>TRBV5-4|TRBD2|TRBJ2-7|.
CASSFSGSWEQYF
TGTGCCAGCAGCTTTAGCGGGAGTTGGGAGCAGTACTTC
>TRBV5-4|TRBD1|TRBJ2-1|.
CASSFWTGTYNEQFF
TGTGCCAGCAGCTTCTGGACAGGGACATACAATGAGCAGTTCTTC
>TRBV15|.|TRBJ2-1|.
CATSRRTGYNEQFF
TGTGCCACCAGCAGACGGACGGGGTACAATGAGCAGTTCTTC
>TRBV6-5|TRBD1|TRBJ2-7|.
CASRTGGGYEQYF
TGTGCCAGCAGGACAGGGGGCGGCTACGAGCAGTACTTC